What follows is one T cell receptor (beta chain) and its context. V lost 5 bases and J lost 3, with 14 bases in between. The germline V gene encodes CDR1 SGHVS and CDR2 FNYEAQ. The CDR3 runs to 15 residues. The data originate from a study of T cell responses to AZD1222 COVID-19 vaccine. Using immunoSEQ multiplex PCR, the repertoire was profiled, and TCRdb retains in-frame clones only, with some absent. The data hold about 130,000 clones, with about 89% observed a single time. The rearrangement joins TRBV7-6 to TRBJ1-5, with a tentative D call TRBD1 (6 bases). This specimen was peripheral blood, taken 28 days after the second AZD1222 dose. The TCR was taken from an adult who received the AZD1222 COVID-19 vaccine. The CDR3 DNA follows: TGTGCCAGCAGCGTTGACACAGGGTTCAATCAGCCCCAGCATTTT. It yields the protein CASSVDTGFNQPQHF.